One and the same sample provided the 32 T cell receptor beta chains below, sequenced in a study of CXCR3-negative and CXCR3-positive naive CD8 T cells. The TRB libraries of cDNA were built by UMI-labeled 5' RACE. After re-calling the 5' RACE reads, TCRdb lists one entry per CDR3 protein, DNA absent. The data show 100,000 to 150,000 distinct CDR3 sequences, and the top ten clones hold 0.29%. Sample: naive CXCR3- CD8+ T cells from blood. The subset was: CD45RO-CCR7+CD27+CD95- naive CD8+ T cells lacking CXCR3 (TNR3-). These receptors were collected from a human donor in good health. Some clones in this sample may be carry-over from other donors' samples.

The chain is built from TRBV11-2 and TRBJ2-7; TCRdb picks TRBD1, but there is no DNA to check that call. This CDR3 comprises 16 residues. Germline V lookup: CDR1 SGHAT, CDR2 FQNNGV. The CDR3 here is CASSLAAGVVSYEQYF.

V gene TRBV20-1 combines with J gene TRBJ2-3; TCRdb picks TRBD1, but there is no DNA to check that call. This CDR3 region has 18 residues. Germline values: CDR1 DFQATT, CDR2 SNEGSKA (reference sequence). CDR3 protein: CSASLYPIWGGGTDTQYF.

The chain carries TRBV4-3 and TRBJ1-5. This CDR3 contains 14 residues. CDR1 and CDR2 (germline): LGHNA, YSLEER. The CDR3 is CASSQDSDLGPQHF.

This CDR3 reads CASSLGDRAGNTIYF. The chain is built from TRBV13 and TRBJ1-3; with no DNA, the TCRdb D assignment of TRBD1 cannot be verified. This CDR3 spans 15 amino acids. Germline lookup yields CDR1 PRHDT and CDR2 FYEKMQ (reference sequence). Using reference TRBV13 and TRBJ1-3 for the parts outside the CDR3, the full variable domain is AAGVIQSPRHLIKEKRETATLKCYPIPRHDTVYWYQQGPGQDPQFLISFYEKMQSDKGSIPDRFSAQQFSDYHSELNMSSLELGDSALYFCASSLGDRAGNTIYFGEGSWLTVV.

The chain employs TRBV27 and TRBJ2-7; TCRdb's D gene call, TRBD1, goes unchecked for lack of DNA. From germline, CDR1 is MNHEY and CDR2 SMNVEV (reference sequence). CDR3 length: 12 amino acids. The CDR3 spells CASSPNRDEQYF.

V usage is TRBV29-1 and J usage is TRBJ2-7; the TRBD1 assignment by TCRdb is unverifiable without DNA. CDR1 and CDR2 from the germline V gene are SQVTM and ANQGSEA. There are 12 residues in the CDR3. The CDR3 reads CSATGTAYEQYF.

V is TRBV12-3 or TRBV12-4 and J is TRBJ2-3; the TCRdb D gene call, TRBD2, has no DNA to confirm it. The CDR3 is 14 amino acids. CDR3 sequence: CASPAPGRVDTQYF.

J is TRBJ2-3 and V is TRBV7-3; TCRdb names TRBD1, which stays unverified in the absence of DNA. CDR1 and CDR2 (germline): SGHTA, FQGTGA. This CDR3 has 13 residues. CDR3 protein: CASSEQGSRAQYF.

The chain recombines TRBV7-7 with TRBJ2-1. This CDR3 has 15 amino acids. CDR1 is SSHAT and CDR2 is FNYEAQ in the germline V gene (reference sequence). The CDR3 protein is CASSPWSSSYNEQFF.

The chain uses TRBV4-3 and TRBJ1-2; the TRBD1 assignment by TCRdb is unverifiable without DNA. From germline, CDR1 is LGHNA and CDR2 YSLEER. The CDR3 extends over 15 amino acids. CDR3 residues: CASSEHEGALRGYTF.

This sequence joins TRBV12-3 or TRBV12-4 and TRBJ1-1; the D call from TCRdb, TRBD1, cannot be confirmed without DNA. The CDR3 is 14 amino acids. The CDR3 sequence is CASSVSWGWTEAFF.

V is TRBV4-1 and J is TRBJ2-5; TCRdb designates TRBD1, a call that cannot be tested without DNA. The germline gives CDR1 MGHRA, CDR2 YSYEKL. The CDR3 is 17 amino acids. The CDR3 loop reads CASSQNSNRDVVETQYF.

This rearrangement joins TRBV20-1 to TRBJ1-6. Germline CDR1 reads DFQATT; CDR2 reads SNEGSKA (reference sequence). The CDR3 spans 15 residues. The CDR3 here is CSARPRISNNSPLHF.

This chain connects TRBV4-1 to TRBJ1-5. In germline, CDR1 is MGHRA, CDR2 YSYEKL. The CDR3 spans 13 residues. CDR3 sequence reads: CASSQGAVSKQHF.

The chain carries TRBV20-1 and TRBJ2-1; TCRdb selects TRBD1, and the lack of DNA leaves this call unchecked. Germline V CDR1 and CDR2: DFQATT, SNEGSKA (reference sequence). The CDR3 is made up of 19 amino acids. This chain's CDR3 is CSATNAAGAGGRSYNEQFF.

This rearrangement joins TRBV6-5 to TRBJ1-2; TCRdb selects TRBD1, and the lack of DNA leaves this call unchecked. The CDR3 extends over 14 amino acids. Germline V gene lookup returns CDR1 MNHEY and CDR2 SVGAGI. CDR3 in amino acids: CASSYSPGRYGYTF.

The rearrangement joins TRBV7-8 to TRBJ2-5; TCRdb lists TRBD2, though no DNA is available to test this call. Germline V gene sequence: CDR1 SGHVS, CDR2 FQNEAQ. The CDR3 length is 16 residues. The CDR3 region is CASREGASRSQETQYF.

V is TRBV2 and J is TRBJ2-2. This CDR3 has 13 amino acids. Germline V gene lookup returns CDR1 SNHLY and CDR2 FYNNEI. The CDR3 sequence: CASNLMNTGELFF.

This chain joins TRBV7-9 and TRBJ2-7; the D gene TCRdb calls, TRBD1, cannot be checked with no DNA. The germline V gene has CDR1 SEHNR and CDR2 FQNEAQ (reference sequence). The CDR3 loop spans 15 amino acids. The CDR3 loop is CASSRPSHRFYEQYF.

The chain couples TRBV4-1 to TRBJ2-1; the TCRdb call, TRBD1, lacks DNA for checking. CDR3 length: 15 residues. From germline, CDR1 is MGHRA and CDR2 YSYEKL. This CDR3 is CASSKPRIGNDEQFF.

This chain uses TRBV24-1 with TRBJ2-1; TCRdb's D gene call, TRBD1, goes unchecked for lack of DNA. The CDR3 length is 16 residues. CDR1 is KGHDR and CDR2 is SFDVKD in the germline V gene. This CDR3 is CATSDPTGLSYNEQFF.

The chain links TRBV14 to TRBJ2-1; TCRdb picks TRBD1, but there is no DNA to check that call. Germline assignment: CDR1 SGHDN and CDR2 FVKESK. The CDR3 extends over 14 amino acids. The CDR3 spells CASSPDRAYNEQFF.

The V call is TRBV27, the J call TRBJ2-1; the D call of TRBD2 rests on TCRdb alone, since no DNA is present to check it. The CDR3 spans 14 residues. CDR1 is MNHEY, CDR2 SMNVEV, per germline (reference sequence). This CDR3 is CASTMRGGYNEQFF.

The rearrangement joins TRBV7-8 to TRBJ2-1; without DNA, the TCRdb call of TRBD2 cannot be checked. Germline values: CDR1 SGHVS, CDR2 FQNEAQ. This CDR3 region has 15 residues. The CDR3 loop reads CASSLGLAGGNEQFF.

The V and J genes are TRBV29-1 and TRBJ2-7. Germline CDR1 reads SQVTM; CDR2 reads ANQGSEA. This CDR3 is 13 amino acids long. The CDR3 here is CSVAGGSGGEQYF.

The rearrangement links TRBV7-9 to TRBJ2-1. Germline CDR1 reads SEHNR; CDR2 reads FQNEAQ (reference sequence). This CDR3 has 12 amino acids. CDR3 loop: CASSSLVNEQFF.

V gene TRBV20-1 combines with J gene TRBJ1-2. Germline V gene sequence: CDR1 DFQATT, CDR2 SNEGSKA (reference sequence). There are 14 residues in the CDR3. The CDR3 sequence: CSARHEVLLYGYTF.

V and J are TRBV28 and TRBJ2-1; there is no DNA to check the TCRdb D call of TRBD2. This CDR3 region has 14 residues. CDR1 and CDR2 (germline): MDHEN, SYDVKM. CDR3 sequence: CASSFLGDSSEQFF.

This chain links TRBV21-1 with TRBJ2-2; there is no DNA to check the TCRdb D call of TRBD2. TRBV21-1 is a pseudogene locus. CDR3 length: 17 amino acids. CDR3 protein: CASSYSFSGGDTGELFF.

The gene calls are TRBV29-1 and TRBJ1-1; TCRdb names TRBD1, which stays unverified in the absence of DNA. The CDR3 sequence is 12 residues long. CDR1 is SQVTM, CDR2 ANQGSEA, per germline. This chain's CDR3 is CSARGLNTEAFF.

The rearrangement uses TRBV5-1 and TRBJ2-7. The CDR3 extends over 16 amino acids. Per germline, CDR1 SGHRS and CDR2 YFSETQ. The CDR3 reads CASSLEGQAFSYEQYF.

The chain employs TRBV7-9 and TRBJ2-1; TCRdb calls TRBD1, which cannot be checked without DNA. Germline V gene data show CDR1 as SEHNR and CDR2 as FQNEAQ (reference sequence). CDR3 length: 15 residues. The CDR3 loop reads CASSLPGQYIDEQFF.